This paragraph reports one T cell receptor beta chain. This record belongs to a study of shared clonotypes between healthy human individuals. Study details: Plates per donor: three CD4 naive, three CD4 memory, two CD8 naive, one CD8 memory.

Sequencing was performed with immunoSEQ multiplex PCR; in TCRdb, only in-frame clones are kept and a portion is missing. Among over 2 million clones listed, roughly 96% were seen once. V lost 5 bases and J lost 6; bases outside the gene matches: 10. CDR3 size: 17 residues. Germline CDR1 is SGHVS and CDR2 is FQNEAQ. This sequence originates from a young man in good health. Sequencing was performed on naive CD4+ T cells sorted from blood. Subset described: CD45RA+ positively selected. The chain joins TRBV7-8 to TRBJ2-3; TRBD2 agrees at 14 bases. CDR3 bases: TGTGCCAGCAGCCTGGGGACTAGCGGGAGTTGGTCGGATACGCAGTATTTT. As protein: CASSLGTSGSWSDTQYF.